This TCR beta chain was documented in a study of beta chain features in type 1 diabetes. Study context: Sorted cells, 107,917,701 in number, were examined across all samples.

What was sequenced were expressed TCRB transcripts, since all of the isolated RNA had been reverse transcribed. Assay used: immunoSEQ multiplex PCR; TCRdb lists only in-frame clones, some missing. The sample has roughly 170,000 clones, around 13% seen once. This CDR3 has 13 residues. V gave up 6 bases and J gave up 6 bases, with 14 bases separating them. CDR1 and CDR2 from the germline V gene are MNHNS and SASEGT. The sample was central memory CD4+ T cells from blood. The receptor was isolated from a woman younger than 30 in good health. The genes are TRBV6-1 and TRBJ1-2, with D maybe TRBD1 (6 bases). The CDR3 loop reads CASRDVQGDGYTF. The CDR3 nucleotides read TGTGCCAGCAGGGACGTACAGGGCGATGGCTACACCTTC.